This T cell receptor (beta chain) is from a study of CD8 T cell repertoires and HIV-1 epitope variants. Assay used: immunoSEQ multiplex PCR; TCRdb lists only in-frame clones, some missing. This repertoire shows approximately 5,000 clones, about three fifths found once; its top ten account for less than 50%. Points on this clone: Its antigen is as yet unknown.

V lost 1 base, J lost 5 bases, and 15 bases lay in between. Germline V gene data show CDR1 as LGHNA and CDR2 as YSLEER. This CDR3 is built from 15 residues. The source is a male donor with HIV. The specimen was cultured CD8+ T cells derived from PBMCs. The rearrangement links TRBV4-3 to TRBJ2-7, with D possibly TRBD1 on 6 matching bases. The CDR3 spells CASSQVNRVNNEQYF. Written as DNA, the CDR3 is TGCGCCAGCAGCCAAGTTAACAGGGTGAATAACGAGCAGTACTTC.